Sequencing of this T cell receptor beta chain was carried out in a study of cytomegalovirus exposure and HLA in healthy donors. Germline V gives CDR1 SGHAT, CDR2 FQNNGV. Trimming cost V 0 bases and J 11 bases, with 11 bases left between them. There are 13 residues in the CDR3. Assay: immunoSEQ multiplex PCR; the TCRdb copy retains only in-frame clones and omits some. The sample consists of 100,000 or so clones, around nine tenths of them appearing once. From the 120-subject validation cohort, which was separate from the approximately 700-subject first cohort, the donors were drawn. The chain uses TRBV11-2 and TRBJ1-5; D possibly corresponds to TRBD1 (6 bases). The sequence derives from a woman younger than 45 in good health and CMV-seronegative. The sample consisted of PBMCs. The DNA of the CDR3 is TGTGCCAGCAGCTTAGAAGGGGGGGAGGCCCAGCATTTT. Amino acids: CASSLEGGEAQHF.